Sequencing of this T cell receptor beta chain was carried out in a study of cytomegalovirus exposure and HLA in healthy donors. Findings and limits, study-wide: It was 150 to 200 TCR beta chains that were listed as cytomegalovirus-associated. Across donors, most TCRs were seen rarely, yet some public ones were widespread.

This CDR3 is 15 amino acids long. V was clipped by 6 bases and J by 1 base; unmatched bases: 5. The germline V gene has CDR1 KGHSH and CDR2 LQKENI. Turning to this clone: Its antigen is not identified.

Only in-frame clones appear in the TCRdb table, and some are missing; sequencing was by immunoSEQ multiplex PCR. The sample carries around 80,000 clones, about 95% recorded once. The receptor's source is a young woman in good health and CMV-seronegative. The chain uses TRBV18 and TRBJ1-4, with 7 positions matching TRBD1. Sequencing was performed on PBMCs. The DNA for the CDR3 is TGTGCCAGCTCGCGGGACAGCCTAACTAATGAAAAACTGTTTTTT. Its protein product is CASSRDSLTNEKLFF. The whole variable domain, filled in from reference TRBV18 and TRBJ1-4, reads NAGVMQNPRHLVRRRGQEARLRCSPMKGHSHVYWYRQLPEEGLKFMVYLQKENIIDESGMPKERFSAEFPKEGPSILRIQQVVRGDSAAYFCASSRDSLTNEKLFFGSGTQLSVL.